Shown below are 32 T cell receptor beta chains from a single sample sequenced in a study of T cell changes during pregnancy in multiple sclerosis. Sequencing was performed with immunoSEQ multiplex PCR; in TCRdb, only in-frame clones are kept and a portion is missing. The profile covers approximately 90,000 clones, with 91% appearing a single time and over 1.5% taken by the ten largest. Here the sequenced sample was peripheral blood, taken after pregnancy. These receptor sequences come from a female donor in good health, enrolled as a control in a pregnancy study.

The genes are TRBV2 and TRBJ1-4; 7 positions match TRBD1. Germline lookup yields CDR1 SNHLY and CDR2 FYNNEI. Trimming removed 6 bases from V and 5 bases from J; junction bases left unmatched: 6. The CDR3 is 14 residues long. In nucleotides, the CDR3 is TGTGCCAGCAGCCACAGGGGTGGGAATGAAAAACTGTTTTTT. As protein: CASSHRGGNEKLFF. The full variable domain, with the rest looked up from reference TRBV2 and TRBJ1-4, is EPEVTQTPSHQVTQMGQEVILRCVPISNHLYFYWYRQILGQKVEFLVSFYNNEISEKSEIFDDQFSVERPDGSNFTLKIRSTKLEDSAMYFCASSHRGGNEKLFFGSGTQLSVL.

The table lists this clone with a count of one. The CDR3 region is CASSSRDREGGELFF. The CDR3 region has the DNA TGTGCCAGCAGCTCCCGGGACAGGGAGGGCGGGGAGCTGTTTTTT. This chain links TRBV7-8 with TRBJ2-2; 9 bases map to TRBD1. The CDR3 runs to 15 residues. Germline lookup yields CDR1 SGHVS and CDR2 FQNEAQ. The ends lost 4 bases at V and 7 bases at J; junction bases unmatched: 7.

V usage is TRBV30 and J usage is TRBJ1-4; D gene ambiguous. V was cut by 0 bases and J by 10 bases, with 15 bases left in between. The CDR3 loop spans 14 amino acids. Germline V gives CDR1 GTSNPN, CDR2 SVGIG (reference sequence). The CDR3 bases are TGTGCCTGGAGTGTAATTCCGGGTCGGGGAAAACTGTTTTTT. The encoded protein is CAWSVIPGRGKLFF.

The gene calls are TRBV4-3 and TRBJ1-2; 7 nucleotides match TRBD1. The V segment lost 3 bases and the J segment 9 bases; nucleotides outside the gene matches: 7. This CDR3 is 13 amino acids long. CDR1 LGHNA and CDR2 YSLEER come from the germline V gene. The CDR3 loop reads CASSHADRASYTF. The CDR3 bases are TGCGCCAGCAGCCACGCCGACAGGGCTAGCTACACCTTC.

V usage is TRBV27 and J usage is TRBJ1-2; no clear D gene. CDR3 size: 15 residues. Trimming shortened V by 8 bases and J by 4 bases, and 20 bases separated the two germline ends. Germline CDR1 and CDR2: MNHEY and SMNVEV (reference sequence). In nucleotides, the CDR3 is TGTGCCAGCTCGTTCCGCGAGCAGGCTGGCTATGGCTACACCTTC. It translates to CASSFREQAGYGYTF.

This chain uses TRBV5-1 with TRBJ1-4; D is perhaps TRBD1 (6 bases). CDR1 and CDR2 (germline): SGHRS, YFSETQ. CDR3 length equals 14 residues. V was trimmed by 4 bases and J by 7 bases, leaving 14 bases between them. In DNA form, the CDR3 reads TGCGCCAGCAGCACGGGGGGGCTTGGTGAAAAACTGTTTTTT. Its protein is CASSTGGLGEKLFF.

V usage is TRBV7-2 and J usage is TRBJ2-2, with a possible D match to TRBD2 (5 bases). The germline gives CDR1 SGHTA, CDR2 FQGNSA. This CDR3 region has 14 residues. Deletions cut 4 bases from V and 4 bases from J, with 10 bases between. The CDR3 DNA is TGTGCCAGCAGCTGGGCAGGACTCACCGGGGAGCTGTTTTTT. Translated: CASSWAGLTGELFF.

This sequence joins TRBV4-2 and TRBJ2-1, with 9 bases that match TRBD1. The CDR3 has 15 residues. Trimming removed 4 bases from V and 2 bases from J; junction bases left unmatched: 3. From germline, CDR1 is LGHNA and CDR2 YNFKEQ. CDR3 sequence: CASSPRDRAYNEQFF. The CDR3 nucleotides are TGTGCCAGCAGCCCCCGGGACAGGGCCTACAATGAGCAGTTCTTC.

This clone was detected only once. This chain uses TRBV5-1 with TRBJ2-2; 7 bases line up with TRBD2. CDR1 is SGHRS and CDR2 is YFSETQ in the germline V gene. CDR3 length: 14 residues. Unmatched junction bases numbered 6, after V lost 4 bases and J lost 6 bases. CDR3 in amino acids: CASSNPRGAGELFF. The CDR3, as DNA: TGCGCCAGCAGCAACCCTCGGGGGGCCGGGGAGCTGTTTTTT.

On this clone: At one boundary the junction diverges from the germline segment, which might be a read error. The V call is TRBV7-7, the J call TRBJ2-3; D possibly corresponds to TRBD1 (6 bases). Germline V gives CDR1 SSHAT, CDR2 FNYEAQ (reference sequence). This CDR3 region has 15 residues. CDR3 DNA sequence: TGTGCTAGCAGCCTTACAGGGTCCAGCACAGATACGCAGTATTTT. Residues: CASSLTGSSTDTQYF.

The V call is TRBV21-1, the J call TRBJ2-3; the D segment call TRBD1 is taken from the table without a DNA check. TRBV21-1 is noted as a pseudogene. This CDR3 is 17 amino acids long. The DNA for the CDR3 is TGTGCCAGCAGCAAGGAGCGACAGGGGATGGATCCAGATACGCAGTATTTT. Protein: CASSKERQGMDPDTQYF.

The J gene is TRBJ2-5, the V gene TRBV7-6, with D possibly being TRBD1 (5 bases). Germline V CDR1 and CDR2: SGHVS, FNYEAQ. Trimming took 3 bases from V and 4 from J, leaving 18 bases between them. This CDR3 has 16 amino acids. DNA for the CDR3: TGTGCCAGCAGCTTCCAGGGTATGGTGAGCCGAGAGACCCAGTACTTC. It codes for CASSFQGMVSRETQYF.

J is TRBJ1-1 and V is TRBV5-5; D gene unclear. V was cut by 6 bases and J by 1 base, with 13 bases left in between. The CDR3 is made up of 14 amino acids. Germline-derived CDR1 and CDR2 are SGHKS and YYEKEE (reference sequence). The CDR3 nucleotides are TGTGCCAGCATATTCCGGGGTTCGAACACTGAAGCTTTCTTT. Translating gives CASIFRGSNTEAFF.

Comment on this clone: The junction does not match germline at one end; this may be a read error. The chain recombines TRBV7-7 with TRBJ1-3; tentatively, D is TRBD1 (6 bases). The V gene's germline CDR1 is SSHAT and CDR2 FNYEAQ (reference sequence). The CDR3 is 13 amino acids. CDR3 DNA: TGTGCTAGCAGCACAGGGCCTGGAAACACCATATATTTT. Protein: CASSTGPGNTIYF.

V is TRBV20-1 and J is TRBJ2-5, with D possibly TRBD2 on 5 matching bases. V was trimmed by 6 bases and J by 5 bases, leaving 10 bases between them. Germline V gene data show CDR1 as DFQATT and CDR2 as SNEGSKA (reference sequence). There are 11 residues in the CDR3. CDR3 protein: CSAISGETQYF. As DNA, the CDR3 is TGCAGTGCGATAAGCGGCGAGACCCAGTACTTC.

The CDR3 DNA is TGTGCCAGCAGCTTTTCGGAGGACAGGGGTGTTCAGCCCCAGCATTTT. Residues: CASSFSEDRGVQPQHF. This chain uses TRBV7-2 with TRBJ1-5, with 9 bases aligning to TRBD1. With V trimmed by 3 bases and J by 6 bases, 9 bases remained unmatched. The CDR3 is 16 residues long. CDR1 and CDR2 from the germline V gene are SGHTA and FQGNSA.

This clone showed up just a few times. This chain connects TRBV4-1 to TRBJ1-6, with TRBD1 matching 7 bases. V lost 1 base, J lost 4 bases, and 7 bases stayed unmatched. This CDR3 is 17 amino acids long. Germline CDR1 and CDR2: MGHRA and YSYEKL. CDR3 loop: CASSQGVRDRYNSPLHF. The CDR3 DNA sequence: TGCGCCAGCAGCCAAGGAGTCCGGGACAGATATAATTCACCCCTCCACTTT.

J is TRBJ2-7 and V is TRBV7-8, with TRBD2 matching over 8 bases. Germline lookup yields CDR1 SGHVS and CDR2 FQNEAQ. V dropped 5 bases and J dropped 6; count of bases not matched to a gene: 3. The CDR3 covers 12 residues. The CDR3 coding sequence is TGTGCCAGCAGCACGGGAGGGGCCGAGCAGTACTTC. Amino acid sequence: CASSTGGAEQYF.

This clone appeared a single time. The V and J genes are TRBV7-2 and TRBJ1-2; no clear D. The germline V and J ends were trimmed by 0 bases and 2 bases, with 7 bases remaining between them. The CDR3 totals 14 residues. Germline V lookup: CDR1 SGHTA, CDR2 FQGNSA. CDR3 sequence reads: CASSLAWENYGYTF. DNA of the CDR3: TGTGCCAGCAGCTTAGCGTGGGAGAACTATGGCTACACCTTC.

This chain connects TRBV30 to TRBJ1-2, with TRBD1 as a possible D gene (6 bases). V lost 2 bases and J lost 0, with 10 bases in between. Germline V gives CDR1 GTSNPN, CDR2 SVGIG (reference sequence). This CDR3 region has 14 residues. Here the CDR3 reads CAWSRQVANYGYTF. CDR3 bases: TGTGCCTGGAGTCGACAGGTAGCTAACTATGGCTACACCTTC.

The rearrangement links TRBV9 to TRBJ1-2; 7 bases are shared with TRBD1. V lost 4 bases, J lost 4 bases, and 10 bases stayed unmatched. Germline V gives CDR1 SGDLS, CDR2 YYNGEE. The CDR3 loop spans 15 amino acids. The CDR3 loop reads CASSPRDSLGYGYTF. The CDR3 DNA follows: TGTGCCAGCAGCCCTCGGGACAGCCTGGGCTATGGCTACACCTTC.

The V and J genes are TRBV29-1 and TRBJ1-1, with 7 bases aligning to TRBD1. Per the germline V gene, CDR1 is SQVTM and CDR2 is ANQGSEA. J was trimmed by 1 base and V by 6 bases; bases with no gene match: 8. This CDR3 region has 14 residues. CDR3 coding DNA: TGCAGCGTACCTAGACAGGGTCGGAACACTGAAGCTTTCTTT. It translates to CSVPRQGRNTEAFF. Full variable domain (outside the CDR3, taken from reference TRBV29-1 and TRBJ1-1): SAVISQKPSRDICQRGTSLTIQCQVDSQVTMMFWYRQQPGQSLTLIATANQGSEATYESGFVIDKFPISRPNLTFSTLTVSNMSPEDSSIYLCSVPRQGRNTEAFFGQGTRLTVV.

The rearrangement uses TRBV10-2 and TRBJ1-1, with TRBD1 matching 10 bases. CDR3 length: 13 amino acids. V lost 6 bases, J lost 5 bases, and 3 bases stayed unmatched. Germline V gives CDR1 WSHSY, CDR2 SAAADI. CDR3 nucleotides: TGCGCCAGCAGAGACAGGGGGCTTACTGAAGCTTTCTTT. Its translation: CASRDRGLTEAFF.

This chain connects TRBV4-3 to TRBJ1-2, with 9 bases that match TRBD1. With 4 bases clipped from V and 7 bases from J, the junction kept 10 bases outside the gene matches. CDR1 is LGHNA and CDR2 is YSLEER in the germline V gene. The CDR3 has 15 amino acids. CDR3 DNA: TGCGCCAGCAGCCCGGACCCGGGACAGGGTTTTGGCTACACCTTC. Protein sequence: CASSPDPGQGFGYTF.

This chain links TRBV6-1 with TRBJ2-3, with 8 bases fitting TRBD2. The CDR3 has 15 amino acids. Per germline, CDR1 MNHNS and CDR2 SASEGT. J lost 1 base, V lost 7 bases, and 7 bases had no gene match. As DNA, the CDR3 is TGTGCCAGCACCGCTCGAGCGGGGGGCACAGATACGCAGTATTTT. Encoded protein: CASTARAGGTDTQYF.

The rearrangement uses TRBV7-2 and TRBJ2-5; 8 nucleotides agree with TRBD2. V was clipped by 5 bases and J by 7 bases; unmatched bases: 6. The CDR3 runs to 13 residues. Germline V lookup: CDR1 SGHTA, CDR2 FQGNSA. The CDR3 DNA sequence: TGTGCCAGCAGCCCCGGCGGGGGGCGGACCCAGTACTTC. Translated, it gives CASSPGGGRTQYF. The complete variable domain, with remaining parts taken from reference TRBV7-2 and TRBJ2-5, reads GAGVSQSPSNKVTEKGKDVELRCDPISGHTALYWYRQSLGQGLEFLIYFQGNSAPDKSGLPSDRFSAERTGGSVSTLTIQRTQQEDSAVYLCASSPGGGRTQYFGPGTRLLVL.

V usage is TRBV15 and J usage is TRBJ1-1; the match to TRBD1 covers 9 bases. V lost 2 bases, J lost 5 bases, and 6 bases stayed unmatched. The CDR3 loop spans 15 amino acids. From germline, CDR1 is LNHNV and CDR2 YYDKDF (reference sequence). The CDR3 loop reads CATSRPQGAGTEAFF. CDR3 DNA sequence: TGTGCCACCAGCAGACCACAGGGGGCGGGTACTGAAGCTTTCTTT. Together with reference TRBV15 and TRBJ1-1, the CDR3 gives the full variable domain: DAMVIQNPRYQVTQFGKPVTLSCSQTLNHNVMYWYQQKSSQAPKLLFHYYDKDFNNEADTPDNFQSRRPNTSFCFLDIRSPGLGDTAMYLCATSRPQGAGTEAFFGQGTRLTVV.

The chain combines TRBV2 with TRBJ2-7; the D gene is possibly TRBD2 (5 bases). CDR1 and CDR2 (germline): SNHLY, FYNNEI. The CDR3 length is 14 residues. Trimming took off 5 bases at V and 0 bases at J, with 11 bases between the two ends. The CDR3 loop is CASSLTGISYEQYF. Written as DNA, the CDR3 is TGTGCCAGCAGTTTAACCGGGATCTCCTACGAGCAGTACTTC.

This chain links TRBV27 with TRBJ2-1, with TRBD2 matching 9 bases. The germline gives CDR1 MNHEY, CDR2 SMNVEV (reference sequence). The CDR3 runs to 15 residues. The ends lost 2 bases at V and 5 bases at J; junction bases unmatched: 4. Here the CDR3 reads CASSLRGGANNEQFF. CDR3 coding DNA: TGTGCCAGCAGTTTACGCGGGGGGGCTAACAATGAGCAGTTCTTC.

This clone was seen just once. V gene TRBV9 combines with J gene TRBJ2-1, with TRBD2 as a possible D gene (5 bases). CDR1 SGDLS and CDR2 YYNGEE come from the germline V gene. V lost 1 base, J lost 7 bases, and 12 bases lay in between. CDR3 length: 14 residues. The CDR3 DNA reads TGTGCCAGCAGCGTAACCCTCCGCGGGAATGAGCAGTTCTTC. Protein product: CASSVTLRGNEQFF.

This clone was recorded a few times. This chain joins TRBV7-8 and TRBJ2-5; 7 nucleotides agree with TRBD2. CDR3 length equals 14 residues. The junction had 3 bases not matched to a gene; V was cut back by 1 base and J by 4 bases. Germline V gives CDR1 SGHVS, CDR2 FQNEAQ. CDR3 protein: CASSLEASGETQYF. In nucleotides, the CDR3 is TGTGCCAGCAGCTTAGAGGCTAGCGGAGAGACCCAGTACTTC.

The chain is built from TRBV5-5 and TRBJ1-2; tentative D call: TRBD1 (6 bases). V lost 9 bases to trimming and J lost 1 base, with 13 bases between them. This CDR3 comprises 13 residues. The germline V gene has CDR1 SGHKS and CDR2 YYEKEE (reference sequence). CDR3 amino acids: CATGTLLNYGYTF. The CDR3 bases are TGTGCCACCGGGACACTCCTTAACTATGGCTACACCTTC.